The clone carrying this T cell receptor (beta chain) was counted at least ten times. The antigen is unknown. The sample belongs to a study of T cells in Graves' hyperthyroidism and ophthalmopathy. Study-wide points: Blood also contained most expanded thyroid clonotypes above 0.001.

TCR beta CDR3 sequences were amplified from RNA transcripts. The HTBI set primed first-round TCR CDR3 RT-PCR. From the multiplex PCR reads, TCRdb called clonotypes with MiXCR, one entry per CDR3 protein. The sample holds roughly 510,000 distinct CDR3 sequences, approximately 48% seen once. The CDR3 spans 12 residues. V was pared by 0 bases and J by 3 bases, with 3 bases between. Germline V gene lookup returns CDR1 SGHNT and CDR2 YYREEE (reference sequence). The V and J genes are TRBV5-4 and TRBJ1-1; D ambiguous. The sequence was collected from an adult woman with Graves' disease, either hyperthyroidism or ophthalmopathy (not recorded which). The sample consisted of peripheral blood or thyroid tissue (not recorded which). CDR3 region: CASSLADTEAFF. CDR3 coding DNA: TGTGCCAGCAGCTTGGCCGACACTGAAGCTTTCTTT. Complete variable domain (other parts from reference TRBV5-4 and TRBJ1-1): ETGVTQSPTHLIKTRGQQVTLRCSSQSGHNTVSWYQQALGQGPQFIFQYYREEENGRGNFPPRFSGLQFPNYSSELNVNALELDDSALYLCASSLADTEAFFGQGTRLTVV.